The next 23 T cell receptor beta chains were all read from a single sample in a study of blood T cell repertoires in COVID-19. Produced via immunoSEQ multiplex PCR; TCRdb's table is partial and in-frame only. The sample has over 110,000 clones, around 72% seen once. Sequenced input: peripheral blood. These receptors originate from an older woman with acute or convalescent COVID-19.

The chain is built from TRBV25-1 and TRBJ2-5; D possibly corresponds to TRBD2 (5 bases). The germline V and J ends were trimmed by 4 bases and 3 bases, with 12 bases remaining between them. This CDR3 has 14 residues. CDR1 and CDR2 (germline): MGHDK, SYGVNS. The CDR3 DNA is TGTGCCAGCAGTGTATCAGGAGCGGAAGAGACCCAGTACTTC. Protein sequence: CASSVSGAEETQYF.

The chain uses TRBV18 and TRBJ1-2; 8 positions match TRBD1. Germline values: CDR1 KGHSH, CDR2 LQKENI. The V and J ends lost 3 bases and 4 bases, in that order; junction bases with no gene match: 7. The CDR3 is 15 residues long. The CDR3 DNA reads TGTGCCAGCTCACCCAGGGGGCTCTCCTTCTATGGCTACACCTTC. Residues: CASSPRGLSFYGYTF.

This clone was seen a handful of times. The CDR3 nucleotides are TGTGCCAGCAGCTTTGGGACACAGAACACTGAAGCTTTCTTT. Translated: CASSFGTQNTEAFF. The rearrangement joins TRBV5-4 to TRBJ1-1; D might be TRBD1 (6 bases). V was clipped by 2 bases and J by 1 base, with 9 bases between them. Germline assignment: CDR1 SGHNT and CDR2 YYREEE (reference sequence). The CDR3 length is 14 residues.

This chain's CDR3 is CASSFRGQPLQSSYNEQFF. CDR3 sequence (DNA): TGTGCCAGCAGCTTTAGGGGTCAGCCCCTCCAAAGCTCCTACAATGAGCAGTTCTTC. The chain links TRBV7-8 to TRBJ2-1, with D possibly being TRBD1 (5 bases). Germline V gives CDR1 SGHVS, CDR2 FQNEAQ. The CDR3 runs 19 residues. V shed 3 bases and J shed 0 bases, with 21 bases lying between them. Using reference TRBV7-8 and TRBJ2-1 for the parts outside the CDR3, the full variable domain is GAGVSQSPRYKVAKRGQDVALRCDPISGHVSLFWYQQALGQGPEFLTYFQNEAQLDKSGLPSDRFFAERPEGSVSTLKIQRTQQEDSAVYLCASSFRGQPLQSSYNEQFFGPGTRLTVL.

The CDR3 is CASSLGDYEQYF. CDR3 nucleotide sequence: TGTGCCAGCAGCTTGGGAGATTACGAGCAGTACTTC. The chain carries TRBV5-6 and TRBJ2-7; D is ambiguous. Trimming left V 0 bases short and J 4 bases short, with 5 bases between. CDR1 is SGHDT, CDR2 YYEEEE, per germline. The CDR3 has 12 residues.

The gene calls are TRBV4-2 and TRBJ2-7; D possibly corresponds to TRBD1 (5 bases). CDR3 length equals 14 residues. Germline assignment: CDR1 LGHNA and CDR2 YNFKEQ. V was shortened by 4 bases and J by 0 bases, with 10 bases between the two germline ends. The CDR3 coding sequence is TGTGCCAGCAGCCCCACGGACACCTCCTACGAGCAGTACTTC. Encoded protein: CASSPTDTSYEQYF.

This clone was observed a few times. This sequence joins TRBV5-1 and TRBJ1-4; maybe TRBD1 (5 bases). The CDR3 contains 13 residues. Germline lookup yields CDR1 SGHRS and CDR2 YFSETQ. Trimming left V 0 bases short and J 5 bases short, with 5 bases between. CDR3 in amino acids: CASSLAGNEKLFF. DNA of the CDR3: TGCGCCAGCAGCTTGGCAGGGAATGAAAAACTGTTTTTT.

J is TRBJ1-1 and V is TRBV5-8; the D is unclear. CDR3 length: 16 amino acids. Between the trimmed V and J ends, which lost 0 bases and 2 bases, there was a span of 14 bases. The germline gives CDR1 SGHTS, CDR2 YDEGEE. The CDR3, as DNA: TGTGCCAGCAGCTTGGTATTGGTGGGGAGAAACACTGAAGCTTTCTTT. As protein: CASSLVLVGRNTEAFF. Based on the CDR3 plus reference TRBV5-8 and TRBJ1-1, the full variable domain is EAGVTQSPTHLIKTRGQQATLRCSPISGHTSVYWYQQALGLGLQFLLWYDEGEERNRGNFPPRFSGRQFPNYSSELNVNALELEDSALYLCASSLVLVGRNTEAFFGQGTRLTVV.

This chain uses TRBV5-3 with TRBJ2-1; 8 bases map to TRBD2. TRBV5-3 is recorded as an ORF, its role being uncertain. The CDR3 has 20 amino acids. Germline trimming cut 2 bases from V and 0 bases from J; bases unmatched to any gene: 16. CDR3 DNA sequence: TGTGCCAGAAGCTTAAAACTGGGGCTAGCGGGCGAGAGCTCCTACAATGAGCAGTTCTTC. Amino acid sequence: CARSLKLGLAGESSYNEQFF.

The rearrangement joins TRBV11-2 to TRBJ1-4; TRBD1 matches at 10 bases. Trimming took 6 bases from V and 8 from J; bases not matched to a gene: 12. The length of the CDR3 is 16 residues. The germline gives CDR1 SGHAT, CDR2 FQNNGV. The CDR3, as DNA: TGTGCCAGCAGATTGATGGGGACAGGGGCGGGAGAAAAACTGTTTTTT. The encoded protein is CASRLMGTGAGEKLFF.

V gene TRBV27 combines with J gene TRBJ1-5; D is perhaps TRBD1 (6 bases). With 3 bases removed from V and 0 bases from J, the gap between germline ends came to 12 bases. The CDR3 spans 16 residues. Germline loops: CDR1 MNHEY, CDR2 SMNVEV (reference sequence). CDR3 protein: CASSLSGGRSNQPQHF. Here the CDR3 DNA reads TGTGCCAGCAGTTTGTCGGGGGGCCGTAGCAATCAGCCCCAGCATTTT.

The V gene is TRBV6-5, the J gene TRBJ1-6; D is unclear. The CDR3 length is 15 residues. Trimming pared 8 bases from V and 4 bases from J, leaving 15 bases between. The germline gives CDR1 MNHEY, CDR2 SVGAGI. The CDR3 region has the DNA TGTGCCAGCTCGGAGGTCCAGCCTTATAATTCACCCCTCCACTTT. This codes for CASSEVQPYNSPLHF.

This CDR3 reads CASSPRRASSTDTQYF. As DNA, the CDR3 is TGTGCCAGCTCACCACGGCGGGCCTCTAGCACAGATACGCAGTATTTT. The rearrangement links TRBV18 to TRBJ2-3; D is perhaps TRBD2 (5 bases). CDR3 length: 16 residues. The germline gives CDR1 KGHSH, CDR2 LQKENI. The V gene lost 1 base and the J gene lost 0 bases, with 11 bases spanning the gap.

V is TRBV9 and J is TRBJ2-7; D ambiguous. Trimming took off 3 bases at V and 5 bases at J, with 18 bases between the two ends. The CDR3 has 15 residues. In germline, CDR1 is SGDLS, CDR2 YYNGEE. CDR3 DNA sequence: TGTGCCAGCAGCGCCGGCAGGTCGTTGGGTGACGAGCAGTACTTC. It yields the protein CASSAGRSLGDEQYF. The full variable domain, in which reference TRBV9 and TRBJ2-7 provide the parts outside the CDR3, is DSGVTQTPKHLITATGQRVTLRCSPRSGDLSVYWYQQSLDQGLQFLIQYYNGEERAKGNILERFSAQQFPDLHSELNLSSLELGDSALYFCASSAGRSLGDEQYFGPGTRLTVT.

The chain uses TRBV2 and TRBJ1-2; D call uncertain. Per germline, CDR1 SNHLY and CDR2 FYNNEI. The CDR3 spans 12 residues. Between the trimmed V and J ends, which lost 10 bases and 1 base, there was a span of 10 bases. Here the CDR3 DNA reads TGTGCCACCCCGGGATTTAACTATGGCTACACCTTC. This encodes CATPGFNYGYTF.

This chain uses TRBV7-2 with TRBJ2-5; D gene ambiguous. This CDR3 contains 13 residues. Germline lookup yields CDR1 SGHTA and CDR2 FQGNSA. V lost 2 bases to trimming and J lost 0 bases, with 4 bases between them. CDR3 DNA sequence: TGTGCCAGCAGCTTATCCAACCAAGAGACCCAGTACTTC. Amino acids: CASSLSNQETQYF.

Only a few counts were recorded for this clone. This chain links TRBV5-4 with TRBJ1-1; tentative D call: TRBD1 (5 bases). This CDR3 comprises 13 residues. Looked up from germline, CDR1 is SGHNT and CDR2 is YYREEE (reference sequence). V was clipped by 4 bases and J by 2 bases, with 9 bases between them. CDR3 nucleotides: TGTGCCAGCAGCGGGGGGGGAAACACTGAAGCTTTCTTT. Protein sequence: CASSGGGNTEAFF. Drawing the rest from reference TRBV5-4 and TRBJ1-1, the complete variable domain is ETGVTQSPTHLIKTRGQQVTLRCSSQSGHNTVSWYQQALGQGPQFIFQYYREEENGRGNFPPRFSGLQFPNYSSELNVNALELDDSALYLCASSGGGNTEAFFGQGTRLTVV.

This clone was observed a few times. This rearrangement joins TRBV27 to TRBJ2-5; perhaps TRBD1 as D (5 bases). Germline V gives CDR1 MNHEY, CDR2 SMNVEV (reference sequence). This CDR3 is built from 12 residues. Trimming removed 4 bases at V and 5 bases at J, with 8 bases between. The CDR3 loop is CASSSNRETQYF. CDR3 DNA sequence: TGTGCCAGCAGTTCGAACAGGGAGACCCAGTACTTC.

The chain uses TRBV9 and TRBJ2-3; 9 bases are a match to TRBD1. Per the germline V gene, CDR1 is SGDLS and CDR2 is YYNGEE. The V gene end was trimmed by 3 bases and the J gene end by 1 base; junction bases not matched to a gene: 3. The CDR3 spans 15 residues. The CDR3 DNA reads TGTGCCAGCAGCGGGGGACAGGGTCGCACAGATACGCAGTATTTT. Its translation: CASSGGQGRTDTQYF.

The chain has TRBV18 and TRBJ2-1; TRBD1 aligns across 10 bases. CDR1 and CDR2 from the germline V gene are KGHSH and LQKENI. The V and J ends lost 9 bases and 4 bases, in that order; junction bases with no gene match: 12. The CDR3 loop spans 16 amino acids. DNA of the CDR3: TGTGCCAGTAAACCCCTAGACAGGGGGCGTTACAATGAGCAGTTCTTC. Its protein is CASKPLDRGRYNEQFF.

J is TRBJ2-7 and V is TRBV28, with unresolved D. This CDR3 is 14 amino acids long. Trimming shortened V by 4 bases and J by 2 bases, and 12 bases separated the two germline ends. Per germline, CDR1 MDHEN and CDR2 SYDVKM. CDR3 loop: CASSSPRGPYEQYF. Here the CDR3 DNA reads TGTGCCAGCAGTTCCCCCCGAGGCCCCTACGAGCAGTACTTC.

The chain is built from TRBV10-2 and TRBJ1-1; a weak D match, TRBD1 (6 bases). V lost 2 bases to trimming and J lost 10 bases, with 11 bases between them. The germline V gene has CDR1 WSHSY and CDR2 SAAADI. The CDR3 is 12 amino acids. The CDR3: CASSEGTLGAFF. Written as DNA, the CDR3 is TGCGCCAGCAGTGAGGGGACACTAGGAGCTTTCTTT.

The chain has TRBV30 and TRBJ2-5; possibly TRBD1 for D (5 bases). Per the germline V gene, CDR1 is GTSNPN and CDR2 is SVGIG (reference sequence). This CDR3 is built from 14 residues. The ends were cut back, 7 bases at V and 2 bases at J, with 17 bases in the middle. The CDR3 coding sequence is TGTGCCTTTGACCCCGAGACAGCGCAAGAGACCCAGTACTTC. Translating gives CAFDPETAQETQYF.